Listed here are 19 T cell receptor beta chains from one sample, sequenced in a study of T cell responses to AZD1222 COVID-19 vaccine. Clones were sequenced by immunoSEQ multiplex PCR, and TCRdb holds only the in-frame ones, with some missing. This sample has about 100,000 clones, with 65% to 90% found just once. Here the sequenced sample was peripheral blood, taken on day 0 of AZD1222 vaccination. The receptors come from an adult in good health.

The chain has TRBV3-1 (or the pseudogene TRBV3-2) and TRBJ2-1, with a weak D call TRBD2 (6 bases). The CDR3 has 15 amino acids. Per germline, CDR1 LGHDT and CDR2 YNNKEL (reference sequence). The ends were cut back, 9 bases at V and 1 base at J, with 16 bases in the middle. CDR3 in amino acids: CASETGGGSYNEQFF. In DNA form, the CDR3 reads TGTGCCAGTGAAACCGGGGGTGGTTCCTACAATGAGCAGTTCTTC.

This chain connects TRBV2 to TRBJ1-1; unclear D gene. Germline V gene sequence: CDR1 SNHLY, CDR2 FYNNEI. The CDR3 is made up of 14 amino acids. The V end was cut by 4 bases, the J end by 6 bases, with 15 bases between. CDR3 DNA sequence: TGTGCCAGCAGTGTCGAGGGAGAGTCGGCTGAAGCTTTCTTT. This translates into CASSVEGESAEAFF.

This clone is labeled as medium-sized. This sequence joins TRBV7-9 and TRBJ1-2; 8 positions match TRBD1. With 3 bases clipped from V and 5 bases from J, the junction kept 11 bases outside the gene matches. Germline V CDR1 and CDR2: SEHNR, FQNEAQ (reference sequence). CDR3 length: 16 amino acids. This chain's CDR3 is CASSFPLGQETYGYTF. The CDR3 DNA sequence: TGTGCCAGCAGCTTCCCCCTGGGACAGGAGACATATGGCTACACCTTC.

This chain connects TRBV6-1 to TRBJ1-5; D remains unclear. Trimming removed 1 base at V and 7 bases at J, with 11 bases between. Looked up from germline, CDR1 is MNHNS and CDR2 is SASEGT. The CDR3 is 14 residues long. CDR3 coding DNA: TGTGCCAGCAGTGAAGGTGAGGAGGAACAGCCCCAGCATTTT. Translating gives CASSEGEEEQPQHF.

This clone was observed once. The chain couples TRBV6-1 to TRBJ2-7; D gene ambiguous. V was cut by 1 base and J by 3 bases, with 7 bases left in between. CDR1 MNHNS and CDR2 SASEGT come from the germline V gene. The CDR3 runs to 13 residues. CDR3 DNA sequence: TGTGCCAGCAGTGAAGGGTCTTACTACGAGCAGTACTTC. This gives the protein CASSEGSYYEQYF.

The rearrangement joins TRBV5-1 to TRBJ2-1; D is uncertain. Trimming pared 0 bases from V and 5 bases from J, leaving 9 bases between. CDR3 size: 14 residues. Germline V gene lookup returns CDR1 SGHRS and CDR2 YFSETQ. CDR3 region: CASSLDRAHNEQFF. CDR3 coding DNA: TGCGCCAGCAGCTTGGACAGAGCCCACAATGAGCAGTTCTTC.

CDR3 sequence (DNA): TGTGCCAGCAGCTTAGGACCCGGGCCCCCTCAGTACTTC. Protein sequence: CASSLGPGPPQYF. The chain employs TRBV11-2 and TRBJ2-4; D remains unclear. The CDR3 loop spans 13 amino acids. The V and J ends lost 1 base and 12 bases respectively, with 13 bases between them. CDR1 and CDR2 from the germline V gene are SGHAT and FQNNGV.

The rearrangement uses TRBV5-8 and TRBJ1-1; D call uncertain. This CDR3 has 18 amino acids. V lost 4 bases and J 1 base, leaving 23 bases between the germline ends. Germline loops: CDR1 SGHTS, CDR2 YDEGEE. CDR3 protein: CASSVGLIKFISNTEAFF. In DNA, the CDR3 is TGTGCCAGCAGCGTGGGGTTGATCAAGTTTATATCGAACACTGAAGCTTTCTTT.

The chain couples TRBV10-3 to TRBJ2-2; TRBD1 or TRBD2 may be the D gene (5 bases each). CDR1 is ENHRY and CDR2 is SYGVKD in the germline V gene. The V gene lost 1 base and the J gene lost 0 bases, with 6 bases spanning the gap. The CDR3 loop spans 15 amino acids. CDR3 bases: TGTGCCATCAGTGAGTGGGGGTCGAACACCGGGGAGCTGTTTTTT. This gives the protein CAISEWGSNTGELFF.

The gene calls are TRBV30 and TRBJ1-2; D gene uncertain. The length of the CDR3 is 13 residues. Germline V lookup: CDR1 GTSNPN, CDR2 SVGIG (reference sequence). The ends were cut back, 4 bases at V and 3 bases at J, with 12 bases in the middle. Here the CDR3 reads CAWTRERDYGYTF. In DNA form, the CDR3 reads TGTGCCTGGACCCGAGAAAGGGACTATGGCTACACCTTC.

The rearrangement joins TRBV5-1 to TRBJ1-2, with 8 bases matching TRBD1. The CDR3 covers 11 residues. The V gene end was trimmed by 7 bases and the J gene end by 5 bases; junction bases not matched to a gene: 1. Germline CDR1 SGHRS, CDR2 YFSETQ. CDR3 residues: CASRQGYGYTF. In DNA, the CDR3 is TGCGCCAGCCGACAGGGGTATGGCTACACCTTC.

The chain has TRBV11-2 and TRBJ2-5; D not resolved. The CDR3 covers 13 residues. Trimming shortened V by 2 bases and J by 5 bases, and 9 bases separated the two germline ends. The germline CDR1 and CDR2 sequences are SGHAT and FQNNGV. In DNA, the CDR3 is TGTGCCAGCAGCTTATGGGGTGGGGAGACCCAGTACTTC. Translating gives CASSLWGGETQYF.

The rearrangement uses TRBV12-3 or TRBV12-4 and TRBJ2-2; D not certain. With 5 bases removed from V and 9 bases from J, the gap between germline ends came to 7 bases. The CDR3 has 11 amino acids. This chain's CDR3 is CASSKVRELFF. In DNA, the CDR3 is TGTGCCAGCAGTAAGGTCCGGGAGCTGTTTTTT.

This chain connects TRBV6-5 to TRBJ2-3; 8 nucleotides agree with TRBD2. Trimming at V came to 10 bases and at J to 2 bases, leaving 8 bases not matched to a gene. Germline loops: CDR1 MNHEY, CDR2 SVGAGI. The CDR3 sequence is 14 residues long. The CDR3 nucleotides read TGTGCCACCGAGACGGGAGGGGACACAGATACGCAGTATTTT. Its protein is CATETGGDTDTQYF.

The V and J genes are TRBV30 and TRBJ2-2; D possibly corresponds to TRBD1 (5 bases). The CDR3 consists of 12 residues. Germline CDR1 is GTSNPN and CDR2 is SVGIG (reference sequence). Trimming removed 4 bases at V and 6 bases at J, with 9 bases between. The CDR3, as DNA: TGTGCCTGGACAGGGTTTGCCGGGGAGCTGTTTTTT. Amino acid sequence: CAWTGFAGELFF.

The rearrangement uses TRBV5-1 and TRBJ2-1; 7 bases line up with TRBD2. Unmatched junction bases numbered 3, after V lost 5 bases and J lost 4 bases. From germline, CDR1 is SGHRS and CDR2 YFSETQ. The CDR3 totals 13 residues. Here the CDR3 DNA reads TGCGCCAGCAGAGACGGGGGGTACAATGAGCAGTTCTTC. Amino acids: CASRDGGYNEQFF.

CDR3 region: CASSLSQTGELFF. The CDR3 DNA reads TGCGCCAGCAGCTTGTCTCAGACCGGGGAGCTGTTTTTT. The chain employs TRBV5-1 and TRBJ2-2; no clear D gene. The V end was cut by 1 base, the J end by 5 bases, with 6 bases between. The CDR3 has 13 amino acids. CDR1 is SGHRS, CDR2 YFSETQ, per germline. The entire variable domain, with the rest obtained from reference TRBV5-1 and TRBJ2-2, is as follows: KAGVTQTPRYLIKTRGQQVTLSCSPISGHRSVSWYQQTPGQGLQFLFEYFSETQRNKGNFPGRFSGRQFSNSRSEMNVSTLELGDSALYLCASSLSQTGELFFGEGSRLTVL.

The chain is built from TRBV7-9 and TRBJ1-1, with TRBD1 as a possible D gene (5 bases). V lost 5 bases and J lost 4, with 17 bases in between. Per the germline V gene, CDR1 is SEHNR and CDR2 is FQNEAQ (reference sequence). This CDR3 spans 15 amino acids. The CDR3 region has the DNA TGTGCCAGCAGCCCTTCCAGGGCGTGGAGCACTGAAGCTTTCTTT. This sequence encodes CASSPSRAWSTEAFF.

The chain carries TRBV4-3 and TRBJ2-2; maybe TRBD2 (6 bases). CDR3 length: 15 residues. Germline V gene sequence: CDR1 LGHNA, CDR2 YSLEER. The V gene lost 4 bases and the J gene lost 0 bases, with 9 bases spanning the gap. CDR3 in amino acids: CASSRGGANTGELFF. CDR3 nucleotides: TGCGCCAGCAGCCGGGGCGGGGCGAACACCGGGGAGCTGTTTTTT.